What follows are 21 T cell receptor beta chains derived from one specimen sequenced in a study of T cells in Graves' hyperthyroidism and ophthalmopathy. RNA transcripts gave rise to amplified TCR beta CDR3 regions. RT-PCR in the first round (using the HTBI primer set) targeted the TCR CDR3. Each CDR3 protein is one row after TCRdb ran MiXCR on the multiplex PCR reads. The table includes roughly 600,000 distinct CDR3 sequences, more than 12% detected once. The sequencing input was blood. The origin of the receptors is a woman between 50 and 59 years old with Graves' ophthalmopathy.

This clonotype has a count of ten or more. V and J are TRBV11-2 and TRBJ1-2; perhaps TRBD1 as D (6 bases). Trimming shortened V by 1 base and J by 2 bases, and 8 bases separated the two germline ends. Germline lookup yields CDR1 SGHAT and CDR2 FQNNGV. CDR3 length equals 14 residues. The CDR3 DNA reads TGTGCCAGCAGCTTAGCCCAGGGGAACTATGGCTACACCTTC. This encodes CASSLAQGNYGYTF.

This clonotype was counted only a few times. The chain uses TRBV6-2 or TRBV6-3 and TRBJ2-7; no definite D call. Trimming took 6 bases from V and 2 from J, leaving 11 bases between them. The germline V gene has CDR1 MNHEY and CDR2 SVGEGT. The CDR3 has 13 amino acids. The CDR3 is CASSRTIPYEQYF. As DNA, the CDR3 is TGTGCCAGCAGCCGCACTATCCCCTACGAGCAGTACTTC.

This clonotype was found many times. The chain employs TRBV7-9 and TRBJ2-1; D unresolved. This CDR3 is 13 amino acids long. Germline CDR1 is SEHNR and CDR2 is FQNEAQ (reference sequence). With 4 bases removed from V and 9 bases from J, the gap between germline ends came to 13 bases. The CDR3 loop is CASSSRPESEQFF. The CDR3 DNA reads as TGTGCCAGCAGCTCGCGGCCCGAGAGTGAGCAGTTCTTC.

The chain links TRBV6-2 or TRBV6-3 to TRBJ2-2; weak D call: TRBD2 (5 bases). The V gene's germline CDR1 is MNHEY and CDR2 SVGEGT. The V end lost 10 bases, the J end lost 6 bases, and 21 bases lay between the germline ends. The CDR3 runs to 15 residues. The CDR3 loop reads CATLRAWGVAGELFF. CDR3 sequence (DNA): TGTGCCACCCTGAGAGCCTGGGGAGTGGCCGGGGAGCTGTTTTTT.

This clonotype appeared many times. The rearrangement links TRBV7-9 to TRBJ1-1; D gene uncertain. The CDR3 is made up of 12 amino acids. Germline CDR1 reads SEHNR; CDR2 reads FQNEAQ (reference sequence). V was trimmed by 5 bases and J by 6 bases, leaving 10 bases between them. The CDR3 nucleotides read TGTGCCAGCAGCCGGGCGCGACCTGAAGCTTTCTTT. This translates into CASSRARPEAFF.

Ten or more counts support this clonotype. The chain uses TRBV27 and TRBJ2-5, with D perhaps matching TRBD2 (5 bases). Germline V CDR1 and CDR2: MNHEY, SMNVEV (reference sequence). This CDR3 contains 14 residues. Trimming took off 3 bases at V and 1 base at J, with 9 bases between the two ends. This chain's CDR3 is CASSFSLAQETQYF. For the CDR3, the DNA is TGTGCCAGCAGTTTTTCGCTAGCCCAAGAGACCCAGTACTTC.

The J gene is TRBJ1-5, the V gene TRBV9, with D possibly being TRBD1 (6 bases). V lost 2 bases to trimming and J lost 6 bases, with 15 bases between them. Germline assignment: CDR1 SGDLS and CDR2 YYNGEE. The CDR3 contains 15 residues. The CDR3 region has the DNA TGTGCCAGCAGCGTCGGAGGGGGTACAGGTCAGCCCCAGCATTTT. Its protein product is CASSVGGGTGQPQHF.

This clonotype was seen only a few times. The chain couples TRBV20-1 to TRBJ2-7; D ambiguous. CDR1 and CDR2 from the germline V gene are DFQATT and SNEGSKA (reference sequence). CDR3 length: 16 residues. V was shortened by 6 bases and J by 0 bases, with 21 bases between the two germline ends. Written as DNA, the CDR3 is TGCAGTGCCAGCCCTAGGACGTTCGTAAGCTCCTACGAGCAGTACTTC. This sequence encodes CSASPRTFVSSYEQYF.

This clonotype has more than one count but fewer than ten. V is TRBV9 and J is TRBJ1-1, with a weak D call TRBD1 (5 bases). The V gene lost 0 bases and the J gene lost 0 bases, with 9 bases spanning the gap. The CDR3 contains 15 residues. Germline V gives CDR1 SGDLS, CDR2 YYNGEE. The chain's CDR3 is CASSVGVGVNTEAFF. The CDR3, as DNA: TGTGCCAGCAGCGTAGGGGTGGGGGTGAACACTGAAGCTTTCTTT.

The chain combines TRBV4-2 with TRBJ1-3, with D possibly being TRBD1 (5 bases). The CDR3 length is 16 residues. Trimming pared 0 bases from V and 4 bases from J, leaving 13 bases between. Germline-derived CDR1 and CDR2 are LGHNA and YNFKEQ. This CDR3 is CASSQDVRGRGNTIYF. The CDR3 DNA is TGTGCCAGCAGCCAAGATGTAAGGGGAAGAGGAAACACCATATATTTT.

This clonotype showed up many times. CDR3 DNA: TGTGCCAGCAGCCAAGATGTCAGCGGGGAGCAGTTCTTC. Translated, it gives CASSQDVSGEQFF. This chain uses TRBV3-1 with TRBJ2-1; TRBD2 might be the D (6 bases). Trimming removed 0 bases from V and 10 bases from J, with 10 bases in between. The CDR3 totals 13 residues. Germline lookup yields CDR1 LGHDT and CDR2 YNNKEL (reference sequence).

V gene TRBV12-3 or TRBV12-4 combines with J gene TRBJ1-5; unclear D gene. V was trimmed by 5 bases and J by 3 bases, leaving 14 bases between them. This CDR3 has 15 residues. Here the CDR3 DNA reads TGTGCCAGCAGTGTAGACGGTAGACTCAATCAGCCCCAGCATTTT. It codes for CASSVDGRLNQPQHF.

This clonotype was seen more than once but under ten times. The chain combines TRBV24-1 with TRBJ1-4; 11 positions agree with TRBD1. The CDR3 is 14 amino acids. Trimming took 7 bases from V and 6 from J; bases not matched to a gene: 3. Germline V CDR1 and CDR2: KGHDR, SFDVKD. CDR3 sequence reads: CATRAGQGDEKLFF. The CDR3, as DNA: TGTGCCACCAGAGCGGGACAGGGGGATGAAAAACTGTTTTTT.

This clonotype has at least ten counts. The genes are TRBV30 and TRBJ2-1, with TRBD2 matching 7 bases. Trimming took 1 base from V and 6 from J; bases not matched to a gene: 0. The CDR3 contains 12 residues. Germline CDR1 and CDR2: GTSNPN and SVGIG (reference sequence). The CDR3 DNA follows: TGTGCCTGGAGTGGGACTAGCAATGAGCAGTTCTTC. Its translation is CAWSGTSNEQFF.

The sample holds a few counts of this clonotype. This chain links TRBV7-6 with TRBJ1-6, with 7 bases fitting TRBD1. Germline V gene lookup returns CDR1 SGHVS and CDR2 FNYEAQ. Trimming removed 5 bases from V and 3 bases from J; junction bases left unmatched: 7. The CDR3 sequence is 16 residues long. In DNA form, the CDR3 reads TGTGCCAGCAGCAACAGGGGACGGAACTATAATTCACCCCTCCACTTT. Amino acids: CASSNRGRNYNSPLHF.

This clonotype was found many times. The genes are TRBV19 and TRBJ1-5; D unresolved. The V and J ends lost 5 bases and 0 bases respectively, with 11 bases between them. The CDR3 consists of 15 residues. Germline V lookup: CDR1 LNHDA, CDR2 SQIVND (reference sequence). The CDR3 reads CASSYTWGSNQPQHF. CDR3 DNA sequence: TGTGCCAGTAGTTATACGTGGGGTAGCAATCAGCCCCAGCATTTT.

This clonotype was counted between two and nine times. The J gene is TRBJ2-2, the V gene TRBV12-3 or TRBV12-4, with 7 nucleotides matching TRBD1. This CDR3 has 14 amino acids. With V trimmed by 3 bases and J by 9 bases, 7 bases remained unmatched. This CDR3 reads CASSFLRQGRELFF. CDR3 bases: TGTGCCAGCAGTTTCCTTCGACAGGGCCGGGAGCTGTTTTTT.

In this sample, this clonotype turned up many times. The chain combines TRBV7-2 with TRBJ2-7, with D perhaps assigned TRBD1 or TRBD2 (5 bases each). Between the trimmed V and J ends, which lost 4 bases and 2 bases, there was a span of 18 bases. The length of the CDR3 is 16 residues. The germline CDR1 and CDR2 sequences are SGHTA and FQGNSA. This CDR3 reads CASSSPSLQGAYEQYF. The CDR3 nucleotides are TGTGCCAGCAGCTCCCCTTCCCTGCAGGGAGCCTACGAGCAGTACTTC. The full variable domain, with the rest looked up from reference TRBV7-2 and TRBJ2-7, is GAGVSQSPSNKVTEKGKDVELRCDPISGHTALYWYRQSLGQGLEFLIYFQGNSAPDKSGLPSDRFSAERTGGSVSTLTIQRTQQEDSAVYLCASSSPSLQGAYEQYFGPGTRLTVT.

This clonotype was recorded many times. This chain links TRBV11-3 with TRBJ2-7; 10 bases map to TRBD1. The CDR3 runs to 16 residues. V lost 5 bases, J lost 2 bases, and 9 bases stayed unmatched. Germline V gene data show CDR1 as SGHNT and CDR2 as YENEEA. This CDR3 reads CASSHGRGTGAYEQYF. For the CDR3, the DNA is TGTGCCAGCAGCCATGGTAGAGGGACAGGGGCCTACGAGCAGTACTTC.

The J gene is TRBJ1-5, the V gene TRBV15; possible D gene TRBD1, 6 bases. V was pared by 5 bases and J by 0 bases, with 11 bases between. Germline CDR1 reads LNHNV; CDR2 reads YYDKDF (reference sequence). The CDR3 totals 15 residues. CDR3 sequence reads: CATSAGTTSNQPQHF. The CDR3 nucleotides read TGTGCCACCAGCGCCGGGACAACTAGCAATCAGCCCCAGCATTTT.

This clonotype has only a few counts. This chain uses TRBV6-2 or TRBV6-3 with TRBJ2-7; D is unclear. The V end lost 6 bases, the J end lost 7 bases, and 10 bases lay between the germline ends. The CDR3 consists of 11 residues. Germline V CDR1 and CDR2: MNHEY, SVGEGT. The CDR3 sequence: CASRRTSEQYF. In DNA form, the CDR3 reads TGTGCCAGCAGGCGTACCTCGGAGCAGTACTTC.